The 8 T cell receptor beta chains presented below share a single source sample, sequenced in a study of T-cell reconstitution after alpha-beta-depleted transplantation in children. A TCRbeta library incorporating unique molecular identifiers was prepared. TCRdb reprocessed the PCR reads via MiXCR and lists one record per CDR3 protein. The sample contains about 100,000 distinct CDR3 sequences, 5% to 8% of which appear only once. This specimen was PBMCs, mostly from graft donor cells, taken 360 days after TCRalphabeta/CD19-depleted stem cell transplant. Receptors were obtained from a male patient aged 2 to 9 who had a stem cell transplant for acute lymphoblastic leukemia, so the T cells may come from the graft donor.

This clonotype was seen repeatedly, ten times or more. This sequence joins TRBV5-1 and TRBJ2-1; 7 nucleotides match TRBD2. The CDR3 extends over 15 amino acids. J gave up 2 bases and V 4 bases, and 6 bases lay outside the gene matches. CDR1 SGHRS and CDR2 YFSETQ come from the germline V gene. The chain's CDR3 is CASSPREQPYNEQFF. Here the CDR3 DNA reads TGCGCCAGCAGCCCGCGGGAGCAGCCCTACAATGAGCAGTTCTTC.

This clonotype was counted ten times or more. Its ends do not fully match the called genes, so a read error is possible. This sequence joins TRBV2 and TRBJ2-5, with D perhaps assigned TRBD1 or TRBD2 (5 bases each). Germline CDR1 is SNHLY and CDR2 is FYNNEI. This CDR3 has 14 residues. The CDR3 is CASSKTGTERNQVF. In DNA, the CDR3 is TGTGCCAGCAGTAAGACCGGGACCGAACGTAATCAAGTCTTC. Filled out from reference TRBV2 and TRBJ2-5, the complete variable domain reads EPEVTQTPSHQVTQMGQEVILRCVPISNHLYFYWYRQILGQKVEFLVSFYNNEISEKSEIFDDQFSVERPDGSNFTLKIRSTKLEDSAMYFCASSKTGTERNQVFGPGTRLLVL.

This clonotype has only a few counts. V gene TRBV6-2 or TRBV6-3 combines with J gene TRBJ2-3, with D tentatively TRBD1 or TRBD2 (7 bases each). Trimming pared 6 bases from V and 5 bases from J, leaving 18 bases between. CDR3 length equals 15 residues. Looked up from germline, CDR1 is MNHEY and CDR2 is SVGEGT. The CDR3 region has the DNA TGTGCCAGCAGAGGGCAGGGGGGGCGCGTAGATACGCAGTATTTT. Translating gives CASRGQGGRVDTQYF.

This clonotype was seen repeatedly, ten times or more. This sequence joins TRBV24-1 and TRBJ2-6; tentative D call: TRBD2 (5 bases). In germline, CDR1 is KGHDR, CDR2 SFDVKD. Trimming took 5 bases from V and 2 from J, leaving 6 bases between them. There are 14 residues in the CDR3. The chain's CDR3 is CATSAGAGANVLTF. CDR3 DNA sequence: TGTGCCACCAGTGCCGGGGCTGGGGCCAACGTCCTGACTTTC.

This clonotype was seen only a few times. The genes are TRBV20-1 and TRBJ2-5; perhaps D is TRBD1 or TRBD2 (5 bases each). Trimming took off 0 bases at V and 6 bases at J, with 20 bases between the two ends. Germline assignment: CDR1 DFQATT and CDR2 SNEGSKA (reference sequence). This CDR3 region has 16 residues. Here the CDR3 reads CSARDHWGKGGKTQYF. The CDR3 nucleotides are TGCAGTGCTAGAGATCACTGGGGGAAGGGTGGAAAGACCCAGTACTTC.

This clonotype has a count of ten or more. The chain uses TRBV6-2 or TRBV6-3 and TRBJ2-1; D unresolved. Trimming left V 0 bases short and J 7 bases short, with 16 bases between. Germline assignment: CDR1 MNHEY and CDR2 SVGEGT. This CDR3 region has 16 residues. The CDR3 is CASSYSAPRVLNEQFF. The CDR3 nucleotides are TGTGCCAGCAGTTACTCGGCCCCCCGGGTCCTTAATGAGCAGTTCTTC.

The chain couples TRBV27 to TRBJ2-5; D is uncertain. The ends were cut back, 5 bases at V and 5 bases at J, with 15 bases in the middle. Germline V CDR1 and CDR2: MNHEY, SMNVEV (reference sequence). CDR3 length: 14 residues. This CDR3 is CASSLRAPRETQYF. The CDR3 DNA reads as TGTGCCAGCAGTCTCCGGGCCCCGAGGGAGACCCAGTACTTC.

This clonotype was observed at least ten times. J is TRBJ2-7 and V is TRBV29-1; 10 bases are a match to TRBD1. Trimming at V came to 1 base and at J to 3 bases, leaving 3 bases not matched to a gene. The CDR3 length is 14 residues. Germline CDR1 reads SQVTM; CDR2 reads ANQGSEA. CDR3 sequence reads: CSVEVRDRGYEQYF. The CDR3 DNA reads as TGCAGCGTTGAAGTTAGGGACAGGGGCTACGAGCAGTACTTC.